The 19 T cell receptor beta chains in this list originate from one sample, sequenced in a study of spatial heterogeneity in lung cancer. This sample's time point: sample taken at primary tumor resection. Unsorted whole RNA from tumor, nontumor lung or frozen PBMC underwent sequencing. TCRdb itself ran the 5' RACE reads through MiXCR, one entry per CDR3 protein. The sample yields approximately 12,000 distinct CDR3 sequences, approximately 6.2% seen once. The source was normal lung tissue next to the tumor, collected at surgery. These receptors came from a male donor with early-stage non-small cell lung cancer.

This chain connects TRBV29-1 to TRBJ1-1; 7 positions match TRBD1. Germline-derived CDR1 and CDR2 are SQVTM and ANQGSEA. V dropped 4 bases and J dropped 4; count of bases not matched to a gene: 9. There are 14 residues in the CDR3. The CDR3 sequence: CSVGVGTVGTEAFF. In DNA, the CDR3 is TGCAGCGTTGGAGTAGGGACAGTCGGCACTGAAGCTTTCTTT.

This clonotype was detected only a few times. The V call is TRBV6-2 or TRBV6-3, the J call TRBJ2-7; 8 bases are a match to TRBD1. V trimming: 7 bases; J trimming: 2 bases; junction bases outside the gene matches: 7. The CDR3 runs to 14 residues. Per germline, CDR1 MNHEY and CDR2 SVGEGT. The CDR3 DNA reads as TGTGCCAGCAAAAAGGAGGGACAGGCCTACGAGCAGTACTTC. Residues: CASKKEGQAYEQYF.

This clonotype was observed many times. The chain couples TRBV20-1 to TRBJ1-3; D is possibly TRBD1 (5 bases). The germline V gene has CDR1 DFQATT and CDR2 SNEGSKA (reference sequence). With 5 bases removed from V and 1 base from J, the gap between germline ends came to 12 bases. The CDR3 is 14 amino acids. The DNA of the CDR3 is TGCAGTGCTTCTTTCGACAGTTCTGGAAACACCATATATTTT. This gives the protein CSASFDSSGNTIYF.

This clonotype was counted only a few times. J is TRBJ1-2 and V is TRBV6-5; 9 bases align to TRBD1. Per the germline V gene, CDR1 is MNHEY and CDR2 is SVGAGI. This CDR3 spans 16 amino acids. The V segment lost 7 bases and the J segment 4 bases; nucleotides outside the gene matches: 13. CDR3 DNA: TGTGCCAGCACCCCCGGGACAGGGATCCCCTCCTATGGCTACACCTTC. Its protein is CASTPGTGIPSYGYTF.

This clonotype was detected a few times. The chain employs TRBV11-1 and TRBJ1-1; 7 bases line up with TRBD1. CDR1 is SGHAT and CDR2 is FQDESV in the germline V gene (reference sequence). V lost 1 base and J lost 6; bases outside the gene matches: 5. CDR3 length: 14 residues. The CDR3 DNA is TGTGCCAGCAGCTTAGTAGGGGACAGAGCTGAAGCTTTCTTT. Protein product: CASSLVGDRAEAFF.

The rearrangement uses TRBV7-2 and TRBJ2-5; D perhaps matches TRBD2 (6 bases). The germline V gene encodes CDR1 SGHTA and CDR2 FQGNSA. Deletions cut 3 bases from V and 2 bases from J, with 10 bases between. CDR3 size: 14 residues. The CDR3 DNA follows: TGTGCCAGCAGCTTCCTAGCGCGGCAAGAGACCCAGTACTTC. Translating gives CASSFLARQETQYF.

This clonotype was counted between two and nine times. The rearrangement links TRBV3-1 to TRBJ2-7; TRBD1 might be the D (6 bases). Germline V CDR1 and CDR2: LGHDT, YNNKEL (reference sequence). The V end was cut by 4 bases, the J end by 4 bases, with 17 bases between. This CDR3 is 15 amino acids long. The CDR3 nucleotides read TGTGCCAGCAGCCGGTTTGCTCAAACAGGGTACGAGCAGTACTTC. Amino acids: CASSRFAQTGYEQYF.

This clonotype was observed at least ten times. The chain has TRBV30 and TRBJ1-1, with D unclear. Germline values: CDR1 GTSNPN, CDR2 SVGIG (reference sequence). This CDR3 has 13 amino acids. V lost 4 bases and J 3 bases, leaving 12 bases between the germline ends. The CDR3 here is CAWNFVADTEAFF. The CDR3, as DNA: TGTGCCTGGAATTTCGTGGCAGACACTGAAGCTTTCTTT.

This clonotype has ten or more counts. The gene calls are TRBV11-2 and TRBJ2-1; possibly TRBD2 for D (5 bases). CDR1 and CDR2 from the germline V gene are SGHAT and FQNNGV. V dropped 6 bases and J dropped 8 bases, with 8 bases sitting between them. This CDR3 contains 11 residues. The CDR3 protein is CASSRGYEQFF. The DNA of the CDR3 is TGTGCCAGCAGTCGAGGGTATGAGCAGTTCTTC.

In its sample, this clonotype is medium-sized. The rearrangement joins TRBV5-1 to TRBJ1-1, with D possibly matching TRBD1 (5 bases). The CDR3 spans 17 residues. The V gene's germline CDR1 is SGHRS and CDR2 YFSETQ. Trimming left V 4 bases short and J 4 bases short, with 23 bases between. CDR3 sequence: CASSTETVARSTTEAFF. The CDR3 DNA is TGCGCCAGCAGCACCGAGACAGTAGCGAGGTCGACCACTGAAGCTTTCTTT. Full variable domain (remainder filled in from reference TRBV5-1 and TRBJ1-1): KAGVTQTPRYLIKTRGQQVTLSCSPISGHRSVSWYQQTPGQGLQFLFEYFSETQRNKGNFPGRFSGRQFSNSRSEMNVSTLELGDSALYLCASSTETVARSTTEAFFGQGTRLTVV.

This clonotype was recorded at least ten times. The chain has TRBV5-1 and TRBJ1-1; D gene unclear. Per germline, CDR1 SGHRS and CDR2 YFSETQ. The CDR3 runs 14 residues. V was shortened by 1 base and J by 0 bases, with 7 bases between the two germline ends. The CDR3, as DNA: TGCGCCAGCAGCTTGCAGCGGGTGAACACTGAAGCTTTCTTT. It specifies CASSLQRVNTEAFF.

In its sample, this clonotype ranks as medium-sized (0.01 to 0.1%). V gene TRBV19 combines with J gene TRBJ2-7; D may correspond to TRBD1 or TRBD2 (5 bases each). Germline loops: CDR1 LNHDA, CDR2 SQIVND (reference sequence). This CDR3 is 15 amino acids long. Trimming took 8 bases from V and 2 from J, leaving 19 bases between them. The CDR3 spells CASAPGKGRAYEQYF. Written as DNA, the CDR3 is TGTGCCAGTGCCCCGGGCAAGGGACGCGCCTACGAGCAGTACTTC.

In this sample, this clonotype turned up a few times. J is TRBJ2-7 and V is TRBV30; a weak D match, TRBD2 (5 bases). CDR1 is GTSNPN, CDR2 SVGIG, per germline (reference sequence). The CDR3 is 12 residues long. With 4 bases removed from V and 8 bases from J, the gap between germline ends came to 15 bases. The CDR3 DNA reads TGTGCCTGGAACGGCGCCTGGGAGAAGCAGTACTTC. Translating it yields CAWNGAWEKQYF.

This clonotype was detected many times. The chain recombines TRBV11-2 with TRBJ1-2; 7 positions agree with TRBD1. Trimming at V came to 4 bases and at J to 2 bases, leaving 4 bases not matched to a gene. This CDR3 has 14 amino acids. Germline V lookup: CDR1 SGHAT, CDR2 FQNNGV. For the CDR3, the DNA is TGTGCCAGCAGCTCCGACAGGGCCAACTATGGCTACACCTTC. Its translation: CASSSDRANYGYTF.

This clonotype showed up many times. The chain carries TRBV7-6 and TRBJ2-7; 9 bases are a match to TRBD1. The ends lost 2 bases at V and 5 bases at J; junction bases unmatched: 1. The CDR3 runs 13 residues. Germline V gene lookup returns CDR1 SGHVS and CDR2 FNYEAQ. This CDR3 is CASSLRTGDEQYF. The DNA for the CDR3 is TGTGCCAGCAGCTTAAGGACAGGGGACGAGCAGTACTTC.

This clonotype has at least ten counts. This chain uses TRBV24-1 with TRBJ2-1; 10 nucleotides match TRBD2. The CDR3 is made up of 16 amino acids. CDR1 and CDR2 (germline): KGHDR, SFDVKD. The V and J ends lost 4 bases and 3 bases, in that order; junction bases with no gene match: 5. CDR3 nucleotide sequence: TGTGCCACCAGTGACTCGAGACTAGCGGGCTACAATGAGCAGTTCTTC. This codes for CATSDSRLAGYNEQFF.

This clonotype occurred many times. This sequence joins TRBV30 and TRBJ2-4; 8 nucleotides line up with TRBD1. V shed 2 bases and J 1 base; nucleotides not matched to a gene: 16. Germline V gives CDR1 GTSNPN, CDR2 SVGIG (reference sequence). This CDR3 comprises 19 residues. CDR3 protein: CAWSPWSGQDKKAKNIQYF. DNA for the CDR3: TGTGCCTGGAGTCCTTGGTCGGGACAGGATAAGAAGGCCAAAAACATTCAGTACTTC.

In this sample, this clonotype turned up many times. This chain joins TRBV6-2 or TRBV6-3 and TRBJ1-2, with 7 nucleotides matching TRBD1. CDR1 is MNHEY and CDR2 is SVGEGT in the germline V gene. Trimming removed 0 bases from V and 4 bases from J; junction bases left unmatched: 5. The CDR3 has 15 residues. In DNA form, the CDR3 reads TGTGCCAGCAGTTACTCCAAGGGGGCGACCTATGGCTACACCTTC. Encoded protein: CASSYSKGATYGYTF.

This clonotype was detected ten times or more. DNA for the CDR3: TGTGCCAGTAGTCTAGCCCTCTCCTACAATGAGCAGTTCTTC. Amino acids: CASSLALSYNEQFF. The chain links TRBV19 to TRBJ2-1, with D perhaps matching TRBD2 (5 bases). The CDR3 is 14 residues long. The germline gives CDR1 LNHDA, CDR2 SQIVND (reference sequence). Between the trimmed V and J ends, which lost 5 bases and 0 bases, there was a span of 8 bases.